This TCR beta chain was obtained from a study of cytomegalovirus exposure and HLA in healthy donors. In the case of this clone: Its target is unknown.

The study ran its PCR with 60 Vbeta and 13 Jbeta primers. Produced via immunoSEQ multiplex PCR; TCRdb's table is partial and in-frame only. The repertoire holds 250,000 or so clones, with about 93% as singletons. Likely unrecorded immune exposures existed in these nominally healthy donors. Germline V gene sequence: CDR1 KGHSY, CDR2 FQNENV. The CDR3 contains 13 residues. The trim removed 4 bases at V and 3 bases at J, leaving 3 bases unmatched. Study-wide findings and caveats: Presence/absence analyses assumed roughly uniform sequencing depth across donors. Available immune exposure information was restricted to CMV serostatus only. For most TCR beta V segments, an earlier analysis put the productive rate at about 90% or about 30% of the time.

The TCR comes from a girl aged 2 to 10 in good health and CMV-seronegative. The specimen was PBMCs. V gene TRBV16 combines with J gene TRBJ2-7; 7 nucleotides match TRBD1. The CDR3 bases are TGTGCCAGCAGCCGCCGGGACAGCTACGAGCAGTACTTC. Its translation is CASSRRDSYEQYF.